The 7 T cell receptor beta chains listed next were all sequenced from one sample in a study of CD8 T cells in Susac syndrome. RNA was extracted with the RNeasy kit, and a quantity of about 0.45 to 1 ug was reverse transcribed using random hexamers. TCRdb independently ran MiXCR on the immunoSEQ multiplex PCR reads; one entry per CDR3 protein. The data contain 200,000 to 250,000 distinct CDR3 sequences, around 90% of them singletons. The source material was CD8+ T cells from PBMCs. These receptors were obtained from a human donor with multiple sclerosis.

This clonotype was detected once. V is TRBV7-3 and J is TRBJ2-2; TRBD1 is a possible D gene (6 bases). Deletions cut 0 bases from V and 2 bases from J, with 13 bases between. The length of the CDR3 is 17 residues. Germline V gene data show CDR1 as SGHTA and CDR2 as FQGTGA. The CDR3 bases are TGTGCCAGCAGCTTAACCCCCGGACAGATAAACACCGGGGAGCTGTTTTTT. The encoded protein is CASSLTPGQINTGELFF.

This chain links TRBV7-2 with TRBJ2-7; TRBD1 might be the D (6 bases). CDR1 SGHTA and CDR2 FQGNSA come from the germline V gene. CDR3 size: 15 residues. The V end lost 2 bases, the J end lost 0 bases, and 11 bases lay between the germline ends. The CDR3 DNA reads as TGTGCCAGCAGCTTAAGAGTGGACAGCTCCTACGAGCAGTACTTC. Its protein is CASSLRVDSSYEQYF.

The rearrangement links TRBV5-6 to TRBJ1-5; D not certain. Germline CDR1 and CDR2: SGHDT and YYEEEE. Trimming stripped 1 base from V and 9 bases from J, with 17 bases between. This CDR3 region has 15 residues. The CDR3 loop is CASSLSVGIMTPQHF. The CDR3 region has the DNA TGTGCCAGCAGCTTGAGTGTGGGCATTATGACGCCCCAGCATTTT.

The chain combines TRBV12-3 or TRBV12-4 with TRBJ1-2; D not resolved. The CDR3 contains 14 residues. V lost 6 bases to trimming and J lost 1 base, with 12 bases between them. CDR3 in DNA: TGTGCCAGCAGCCTCAAACAACTTAACTATGGCTACACCTTC. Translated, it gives CASSLKQLNYGYTF.

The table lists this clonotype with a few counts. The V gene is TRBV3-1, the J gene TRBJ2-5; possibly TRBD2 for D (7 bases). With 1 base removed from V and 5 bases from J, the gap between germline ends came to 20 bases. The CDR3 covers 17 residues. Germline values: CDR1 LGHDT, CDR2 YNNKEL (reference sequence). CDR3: CASSQGNPGGLQETQYF. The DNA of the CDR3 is TGTGCCAGCAGCCAAGGAAACCCGGGGGGCCTTCAGGAGACCCAGTACTTC.

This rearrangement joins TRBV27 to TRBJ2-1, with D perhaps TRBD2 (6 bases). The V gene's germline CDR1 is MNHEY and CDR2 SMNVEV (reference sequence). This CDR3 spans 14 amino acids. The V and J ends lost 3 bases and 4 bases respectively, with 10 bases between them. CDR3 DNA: TGTGCCAGCAGTTTTATTAGCGGTTACAATGAGCAGTTCTTC. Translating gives CASSFISGYNEQFF.

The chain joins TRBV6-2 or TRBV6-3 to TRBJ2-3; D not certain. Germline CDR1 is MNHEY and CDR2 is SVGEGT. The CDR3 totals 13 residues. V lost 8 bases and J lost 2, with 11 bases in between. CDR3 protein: CASRPTTTDTQYF. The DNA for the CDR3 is TGTGCCAGCCGACCCACCACCACAGATACGCAGTATTTT.